Each of the 24 T cell receptor beta chains below was sequenced from the same sample in a study of blood T cell repertoires in COVID-19. Assay used: immunoSEQ multiplex PCR; TCRdb lists only in-frame clones, some missing. The data hold over 110,000 clones, with approximately 87% observed a single time. Input material: PBMCs or T cells enriched from blood (not recorded which). The source is a man in his 60s who had recovered from COVID-19.

This clone was counted once. V is TRBV25-1 and J is TRBJ2-5, with 9 bases that match TRBD1. CDR3 length: 15 amino acids. Germline V lookup: CDR1 MGHDK, CDR2 SYGVNS. The V segment lost 5 bases and the J segment 5 bases; nucleotides outside the gene matches: 9. The CDR3 is CASSNPGTGSETQYF. CDR3 sequence (DNA): TGTGCCAGCAGTAACCCCGGGACAGGGTCGGAGACCCAGTACTTC.

This clone appeared a few times. The gene calls are TRBV28 and TRBJ1-2; D call uncertain. The V gene's germline CDR1 is MDHEN and CDR2 SYDVKM. This CDR3 comprises 11 residues. V was pared by 2 bases and J by 7 bases, with 5 bases between. The CDR3 spells CASSLPGGYTF. CDR3 sequence (DNA): TGTGCCAGCAGTTTACCCGGTGGCTACACCTTC.

V usage is TRBV2 and J usage is TRBJ1-1; tentatively, D is TRBD1 (6 bases). Germline V gene sequence: CDR1 SNHLY, CDR2 FYNNEI. CDR3 length equals 14 residues. V lost 6 bases, J lost 7 bases, and 18 bases lay in between. CDR3 residues: CASRTDQGYGEAFF. CDR3 DNA: TGTGCCAGCAGGACGGACCAGGGGTATGGTGAAGCTTTCTTT.

About this clone: A junction end diverges from the germline sequence, so it may reflect a read error. Other nucleotide sequences in the sample specify the same CDR3. The chain links TRBV28 to TRBJ2-4, with 9 bases fitting TRBD2. The CDR3 runs 15 residues. CDR1 MDHEN and CDR2 SYDVKM come from the germline V gene. The CDR3: CASGARGGPKNIQYF. In DNA form, the CDR3 reads TGCGCCAGCGGAGCGCGGGGGGGGCCCAAAAACATTCAGTACTTC.

This chain links TRBV28 with TRBJ2-7, with D maybe TRBD2 (6 bases). Trimming took 8 bases from V and 1 from J, leaving 15 bases between them. The germline CDR1 and CDR2 sequences are MDHEN and SYDVKM. The CDR3 covers 14 residues. Written as DNA, the CDR3 is TGTGCCAGCGGACCGGGAGCCGGATCCTACGAGCAGTACTTC. Translated, it gives CASGPGAGSYEQYF.

This chain connects TRBV9 to TRBJ1-4, with D hard to call. Trimming took off 0 bases at V and 8 bases at J, with 11 bases between the two ends. The CDR3 loop spans 14 amino acids. Per the germline V gene, CDR1 is SGDLS and CDR2 is YYNGEE. The CDR3 DNA reads as TGTGCCAGCAGCGTAGCTGGTTATGAGGAAAAACTGTTTTTT. Translation gives CASSVAGYEEKLFF.

The chain is built from TRBV10-2 and TRBJ2-3; D is uncertain. CDR1 is WSHSY and CDR2 is SAAADI in the germline V gene. The CDR3 covers 14 residues. V gave up 4 bases and J gave up 1 base, with 9 bases separating them. The CDR3 sequence: CASSVRLRTDTQYF. The CDR3 region has the DNA TGCGCCAGCAGTGTTCGGTTACGCACAGATACGCAGTATTTT.

A few counts support this clone. The rearrangement links TRBV27 to TRBJ2-2; the D is unclear. CDR1 MNHEY and CDR2 SMNVEV come from the germline V gene (reference sequence). CDR3 length: 13 amino acids. Trimming took off 6 bases at V and 4 bases at J, with 9 bases between the two ends. The CDR3 protein is CASRRTVTGELFF. In DNA, the CDR3 is TGTGCCAGCAGACGCACAGTCACCGGGGAGCTGTTTTTT.

The chain has TRBV7-9 and TRBJ2-1; 9 positions agree with TRBD2. Unmatched junction bases numbered 10, after V lost 11 bases and J lost 5 bases. CDR1 is SEHNR, CDR2 FQNEAQ, per germline (reference sequence). CDR3 length: 14 amino acids. CDR3 protein: CAGKIAGADNEQFF. For the CDR3, the DNA is TGTGCCGGTAAAATAGCGGGAGCTGACAATGAGCAGTTCTTC.

This sequence joins TRBV27 and TRBJ2-1, with 12 bases identical to TRBD2. This CDR3 has 15 amino acids. V was clipped by 5 bases and J by 9 bases; unmatched bases: 8. In germline, CDR1 is MNHEY, CDR2 SMNVEV (reference sequence). CDR3 DNA: TGTGCCAGCAGTGCGACTAGCGGGAGAACGGGTGAGCAGTTCTTC. Its translation: CASSATSGRTGEQFF.

The CDR3 loop reads CASSYTPGLVHEQYF. The CDR3 DNA sequence: TGTGCCAGCAGTTACACTCCGGGACTAGTCCACGAGCAGTACTTC. The chain is built from TRBV6-2 or TRBV6-3 and TRBJ2-7; 8 nucleotides line up with TRBD2. Trimming removed 2 bases from V and 5 bases from J; junction bases left unmatched: 8. CDR1 and CDR2 from the germline V gene are MNHEY and SVGEGT. The CDR3 covers 15 residues.

This sequence joins TRBV19 and TRBJ2-7; TRBD2 matches at 7 bases. From germline, CDR1 is LNHDA and CDR2 SQIVND (reference sequence). The length of the CDR3 is 14 residues. J lost 6 bases, V lost 6 bases, and 11 bases had no gene match. CDR3 DNA: TGTGCCAGTAGCCCCGGGCGGGGGTCAAGCGAGCAGTACTTC. Its protein is CASSPGRGSSEQYF.

CDR3 in DNA: TGTGCCAGCAGCCAAGATCGGAGCATGCCCCAGCATTTT. Residues: CASSQDRSMPQHF. The rearrangement uses TRBV3-1 (or the pseudogene TRBV3-2) and TRBJ1-5; D not resolved. Trimming cost V 0 bases and J 9 bases, with 9 bases left between them. This CDR3 region has 13 residues. The V gene's germline CDR1 is LGHDT and CDR2 YNNKEL (reference sequence).

The rearrangement links TRBV6-1 to TRBJ1-2; D call uncertain. The V gene lost 1 base and the J gene lost 7 bases, with 4 bases spanning the gap. The germline V gene encodes CDR1 MNHNS and CDR2 SASEGT. The CDR3 runs 11 residues. The CDR3, as DNA: TGTGCCAGCAGTGAAGGCAGTGGCTACACCTTC. Translating gives CASSEGSGYTF.

CDR3 residues: CASSPGLADQETQYF. The CDR3 bases are TGTGCCAGCAGCCCGGGACTAGCGGACCAAGAGACCCAGTACTTC. V is TRBV7-9 and J is TRBJ2-5; 11 bases are shared with TRBD2. Germline trimming cut 5 bases from V and 0 bases from J; bases unmatched to any gene: 2. Germline V gene data show CDR1 as SEHNR and CDR2 as FQNEAQ (reference sequence). CDR3 length: 15 amino acids. The full variable domain, rest sourced from reference TRBV7-9 and TRBJ2-5, is DTGVSQNPRHKITKRGQNVTFRCDPISEHNRLYWYRQTLGQGPEFLTYFQNEAQLEKSRLLSDRFSAERPKGSFSTLEIQRTEQGDSAMYLCASSPGLADQETQYFGPGTRLLVL.

V usage is TRBV27 and J usage is TRBJ1-4, with D possibly TRBD1 on 5 matching bases. V shed 3 bases and J shed 8 bases, with 13 bases lying between them. Germline CDR1 and CDR2: MNHEY and SMNVEV (reference sequence). This CDR3 spans 14 amino acids. In DNA, the CDR3 is TGTGCCAGCAGTTTGGCAGGGCGAAACGAAAAACTGTTTTTT. Translating it yields CASSLAGRNEKLFF. The entire variable domain, with the rest obtained from reference TRBV27 and TRBJ1-4, is as follows: EAQVTQNPRYLITVTGKKLTVTCSQNMNHEYMSWYRQDPGLGLRQIYYSMNVEVTDKGDVPEGYKVSRKEKRNFPLILESPSPNQTSLYFCASSLAGRNEKLFFGSGTQLSVL.

The chain joins TRBV10-3 to TRBJ1-1, with D perhaps TRBD1 (5 bases). V was clipped by 6 bases and J by 2 bases, with 10 bases between them. Germline V gene sequence: CDR1 ENHRY, CDR2 SYGVKD. The CDR3 totals 13 residues. CDR3 residues: CAIRDQGNTEAFF. The CDR3 DNA follows: TGTGCCATCAGGGATCAGGGCAACACTGAAGCTTTCTTT.

This chain uses TRBV2 with TRBJ2-3; the D is unclear. V dropped 5 bases and J dropped 11 bases, with 8 bases sitting between them. CDR1 and CDR2 (germline): SNHLY, FYNNEI. CDR3 length: 10 residues. Here the CDR3 DNA reads TGTGCCAGCAGTAGTACAAGGCAGTATTTT. This translates into CASSSTRQYF.

The chain is built from TRBV10-3 and TRBJ2-7, with TRBD1 identical over 8 bases. V shed 7 bases and J 2 bases; nucleotides not matched to a gene: 4. Germline V gene data show CDR1 as ENHRY and CDR2 as SYGVKD. The CDR3 extends over 13 amino acids. The CDR3 loop is CAIMGQATYEQYF. As DNA, the CDR3 is TGTGCCATCATGGGACAGGCTACCTACGAGCAGTACTTC.

The genes are TRBV7-9 and TRBJ2-3, with D maybe TRBD2 (5 bases). V was clipped by 5 bases and J by 0 bases, with 12 bases between them. CDR1 SEHNR and CDR2 FQNEAQ come from the germline V gene (reference sequence). The CDR3 is made up of 15 amino acids. This chain's CDR3 is CASSPPGISTDTQYF. Written as DNA, the CDR3 is TGTGCCAGCAGCCCCCCGGGGATTAGCACAGATACGCAGTATTTT.

The CDR3 DNA sequence: TGTGCCAGCAGCTTGGCGGGACTAGCGGGGAGGAAAGAGACCCAGTACTTC. Protein: CASSLAGLAGRKETQYF. The gene calls are TRBV5-6 and TRBJ2-5; 13 positions agree with TRBD2. The CDR3 extends over 17 amino acids. J gave up 3 bases and V 0 bases, and 5 bases lay outside the gene matches. Germline CDR1 and CDR2: SGHDT and YYEEEE. The full variable domain, with the rest looked up from reference TRBV5-6 and TRBJ2-5, is DAGVTQSPTHLIKTRGQQVTLRCSPKSGHDTVSWYQQALGQGPQFIFQYYEEEERQRGNFPDRFSGHQFPNYSSELNVNALLLGDSALYLCASSLAGLAGRKETQYFGPGTRLLVL.

This clone has a single count. The rearrangement joins TRBV10-3 to TRBJ1-1; TRBD1 aligns across 8 bases. There are 11 residues in the CDR3. CDR1 and CDR2 from the germline V gene are ENHRY and SYGVKD. V lost 4 bases to trimming and J lost 11 bases; unmatched junction nucleotides: 3. The CDR3 loop reads CAISGTGLAFF. The CDR3 nucleotides are TGTGCCATCAGTGGGACAGGGTTGGCTTTCTTT.

V is TRBV5-6 and J is TRBJ1-4, with 9 nucleotides matching TRBD1. The germline V gene has CDR1 SGHDT and CDR2 YYEEEE. The CDR3 loop spans 15 amino acids. V was clipped by 4 bases and J by 8 bases; unmatched bases: 9. The CDR3 DNA is TGTGCCAGCAGCGTATTCGGGACAGGGAAAGAAAAACTGTTTTTT. Translation: CASSVFGTGKEKLFF.

V gene TRBV7-6 combines with J gene TRBJ2-3, with D possibly being TRBD2 (6 bases). V lost 5 bases, J lost 1 base, and 19 bases lay in between. Per the germline V gene, CDR1 is SGHVS and CDR2 is FNYEAQ. The CDR3 consists of 17 residues. The CDR3 protein is CASSPTVGGWGTDTQYF. The CDR3, as DNA: TGTGCCAGCAGCCCCACCGTTGGGGGGTGGGGCACAGATACGCAGTATTTT. Supplemented by reference TRBV7-6 and TRBJ2-3, the full variable domain reads GAGVSQSPRYKVTKRGQDVALRCDPISGHVSLYWYRQALGQGPEFLTYFNYEAQQDKSGLPNDRFSAERPEGSISTLTIQRTEQRDSAMYRCASSPTVGGWGTDTQYFGPGTRLTVL.